This T cell receptor (beta chain) was found in a study of cytomegalovirus exposure and HLA in healthy donors. Trimming left V 2 bases short and J 3 bases short, with 7 bases between. Germline CDR1 reads SGHVS; CDR2 reads FQNEAQ. The CDR3 has 13 amino acids. PCR amplification relied on 60 Vbeta primers (plus 13 Jbeta primers). The method was immunoSEQ multiplex PCR; TCRdb's version includes in-frame clones alone and lacks a portion of them. The sample has about 150,000 clones, over 60% seen once. The sequence was obtained from a man aged 35 to 55 in good health and CMV-seronegative. This chain joins TRBV7-8 and TRBJ1-2, with D uncertain. The source material was PBMCs. The CDR3 nucleotides are TGTGCCAGCAGCTTAACCGGGGACTATGGCTACACCTTC. It specifies CASSLTGDYGYTF.